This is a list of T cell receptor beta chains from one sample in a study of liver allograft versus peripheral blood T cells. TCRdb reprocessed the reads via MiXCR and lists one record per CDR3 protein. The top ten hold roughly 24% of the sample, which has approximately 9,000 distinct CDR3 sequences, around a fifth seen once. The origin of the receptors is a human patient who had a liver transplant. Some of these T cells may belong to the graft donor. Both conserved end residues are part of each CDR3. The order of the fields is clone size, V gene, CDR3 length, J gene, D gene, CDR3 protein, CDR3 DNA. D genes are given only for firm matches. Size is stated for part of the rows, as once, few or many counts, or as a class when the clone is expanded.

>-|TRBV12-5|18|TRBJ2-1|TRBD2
CASGLVLIAGAGRNEQFF
TGTGCTAGTGGTTTGGTCCTCATAGCGGGCGCTGGTCGCAATGAGCAGTTCTTC
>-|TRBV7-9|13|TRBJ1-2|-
CASSLDSNYGYTF
TGTGCCAGCAGCTTAGACAGTAACTATGGCTACACCTTC
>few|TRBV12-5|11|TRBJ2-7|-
CASASSYEQYF
TGTGCTAGTGCCTCGTCCTACGAGCAGTACTTC
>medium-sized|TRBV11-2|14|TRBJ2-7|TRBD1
CASSFNRGLYEQYF
TGTGCCAGCAGCTTCAACAGGGGGCTATACGAGCAGTACTTC
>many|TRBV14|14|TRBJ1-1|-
CASSQVVRGAEAFF
TGTGCCAGCAGCCAAGTGGTCCGGGGTGCTGAAGCTTTCTTT
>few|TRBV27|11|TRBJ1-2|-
CASRANYGYTF
TGTGCCAGCAGAGCTAACTATGGCTACACCTTC
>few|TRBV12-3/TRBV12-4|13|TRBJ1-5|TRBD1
CASSWGQGQPQHF
TGTGCCAGCAGCTGGGGACAGGGCCAGCCCCAGCATTTT
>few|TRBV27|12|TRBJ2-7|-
CASSPKGYEQYF
TGTGCCAGCAGTCCGAAAGGGTACGAGCAGTACTTC
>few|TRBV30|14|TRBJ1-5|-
CAWKRKGGGQPQHF
TGTGCCTGGAAAAGGAAGGGGGGGGGACAGCCCCAGCATTTT
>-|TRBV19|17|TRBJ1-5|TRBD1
CASSVRGQAVGDQPQHF
TGTGCCAGTAGTGTCAGGGGGCAGGCGGTAGGTGACCAGCCCCAGCATTTT
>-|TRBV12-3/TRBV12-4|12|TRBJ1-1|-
CASSFWQEQAFF
TGTGCCAGCAGTTTTTGGCAGGAGCAAGCTTTCTTT
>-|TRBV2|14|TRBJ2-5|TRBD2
CASERASGQETQYF
TGTGCCAGTGAAAGGGCTAGCGGCCAAGAGACCCAGTACTTC
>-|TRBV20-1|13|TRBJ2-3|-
CSARVAVTDTQYF
TGCAGTGCTAGAGTGGCCGTCACAGATACGCAGTATTTT
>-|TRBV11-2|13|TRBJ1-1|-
CASSLDHGTEAFF
TGTGCCAGCAGCTTAGATCACGGCACTGAAGCTTTCTTT
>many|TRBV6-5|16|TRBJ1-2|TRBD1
CASSRTGPGAGKGYTF
TGTGCCAGCAGTAGGACAGGCCCAGGCGCCGGAAAGGGCTACACCTTC
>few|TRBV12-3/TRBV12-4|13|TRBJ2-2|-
CASSITGFGELFF
TGTGCCAGCAGCATTACAGGGTTCGGGGAGCTGTTTTTT
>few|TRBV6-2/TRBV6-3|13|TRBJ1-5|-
CASSQGRRQPQHF
TGTGCCAGCAGCCAGGGGAGAAGACAGCCCCAGCATTTT
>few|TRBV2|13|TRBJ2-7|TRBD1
CAISGQEGYEQYF
TGTGCCATCTCGGGACAGGAAGGCTACGAGCAGTACTTC
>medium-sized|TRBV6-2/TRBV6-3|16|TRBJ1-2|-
CASSYLGLGPNYGYTF
TGTGCCAGCAGTTACTTGGGATTGGGCCCTAACTATGGCTACACCTTC
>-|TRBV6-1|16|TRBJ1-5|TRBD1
CASSEGTGQGWQPQHF
TGTGCCAGCAGTGAAGGGACAGGGCAAGGGTGGCAGCCCCAGCATTTT
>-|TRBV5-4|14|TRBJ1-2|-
CASSSAGTTYGYTF
TGTGCCAGCAGCTCCGCCGGGACAACTTATGGCTACACCTTC
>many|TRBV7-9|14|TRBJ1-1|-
CATTLRASFAEAFF
TGTGCCACCACCCTGAGGGCCTCTTTTGCTGAAGCTTTCTTT
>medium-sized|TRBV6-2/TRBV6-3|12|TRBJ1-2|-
CASSFYGYGYTF
TGTGCCAGCAGTTTTTACGGGTATGGCTACACCTTC
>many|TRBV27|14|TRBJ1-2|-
CASSPGTLGHGYTF
TGTGCCAGCAGCCCCGGGACTCTGGGGCATGGCTACACCTTC
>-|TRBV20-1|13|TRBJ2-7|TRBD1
CSAFTGGSYEQYF
TGCAGTGCTTTTACAGGGGGCTCCTACGAGCAGTACTTC
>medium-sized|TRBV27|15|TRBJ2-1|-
CASSLTLPSFDEQFF
TGTGCCAGCAGTTTAACGTTGCCTAGTTTCGATGAGCAGTTCTTC
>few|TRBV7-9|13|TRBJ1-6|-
CASSGRGGSPLHF
TGTGCCAGCAGCGGAAGAGGTGGTTCACCCCTCCACTTT
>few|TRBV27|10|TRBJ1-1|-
CASKGSEAFF
TGTGCCAGCAAGGGGTCTGAAGCTTTCTTT
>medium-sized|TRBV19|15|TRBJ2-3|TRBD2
CASRALGGGTDTQYF
TGTGCCAGTAGGGCCTTAGGCGGGGGGACAGATACGCAGTATTTT
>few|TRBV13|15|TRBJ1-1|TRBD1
CASSYRGGGNTEAFF
TGTGCCAGCAGCTACAGGGGAGGGGGGAACACTGAAGCTTTCTTT
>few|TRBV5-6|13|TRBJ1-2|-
CASSHGSNYGYTF
TGTGCCAGCAGCCACGGGTCGAACTATGGCTACACCTTC
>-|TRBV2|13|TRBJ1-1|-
CASSEGRNTEAFF
TGTGCCAGCAGTGAAGGCAGGAACACTGAAGCTTTCTTT
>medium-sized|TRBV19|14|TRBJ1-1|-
CASSMAQMNTEAFF
TGTGCCAGTAGTATGGCGCAGATGAACACTGAAGCTTTCTTT
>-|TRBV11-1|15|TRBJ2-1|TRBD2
CASSLGLAHNNEQFF
TGTGCCAGCAGCTTGGGACTAGCGCATAACAATGAGCAGTTCTTC
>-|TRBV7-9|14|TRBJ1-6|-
CASSPWGVLSPLHF
TGTGCCAGCAGCCCTTGGGGGGTCCTCTCACCCCTCCACTTT
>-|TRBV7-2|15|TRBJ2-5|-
CASNLAGTAGETQYF
TGTGCCAGCAACCTCGCGGGGACGGCCGGAGAGACCCAGTACTTC
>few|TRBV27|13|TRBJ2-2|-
CASGWLIAGELFF
TGTGCCAGCGGTTGGCTGATTGCCGGGGAGCTGTTTTTT
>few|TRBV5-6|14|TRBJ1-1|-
CASNDRLSNTEAFF
TGTGCCAGCAACGACAGGCTTTCGAACACTGAAGCTTTCTTT
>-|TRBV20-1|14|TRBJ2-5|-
CSARVRGHQETQYF
TGCAGTGCTAGGGTCAGAGGTCACCAAGAGACCCAGTACTTC
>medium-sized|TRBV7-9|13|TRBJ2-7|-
CASSLSHSYEQYF
TGTGCCAGCAGCTTAAGTCACTCCTACGAGCAGTACTTC
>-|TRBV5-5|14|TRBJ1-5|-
CATWRAVSNQPQHF
TGTGCCACCTGGAGGGCAGTTAGCAATCAGCCCCAGCATTTT